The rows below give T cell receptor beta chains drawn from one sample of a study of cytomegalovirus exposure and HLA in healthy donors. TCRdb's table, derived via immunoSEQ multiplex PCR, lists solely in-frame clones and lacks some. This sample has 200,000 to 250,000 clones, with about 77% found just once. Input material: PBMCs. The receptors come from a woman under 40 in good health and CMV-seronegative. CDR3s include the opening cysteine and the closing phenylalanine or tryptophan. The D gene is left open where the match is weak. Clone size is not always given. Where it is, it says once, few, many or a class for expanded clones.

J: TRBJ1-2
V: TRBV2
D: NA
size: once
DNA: TGTGCCAGCAGTGAAGAACAGTATGGCTACCCCTTC
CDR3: CASSEEQYGYPF

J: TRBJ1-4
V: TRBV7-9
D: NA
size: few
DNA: TGTGCCAGCAGCCACAGGTCAACTAATGAAAAACTGTTTTTT
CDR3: CASSHRSTNEKLFF

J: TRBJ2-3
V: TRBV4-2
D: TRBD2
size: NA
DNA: TGTGCCAGCAGCTCATTAGCGGGAGGGGGTACAGATACGCAGTATTTT
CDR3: CASSSLAGGGTDTQYF

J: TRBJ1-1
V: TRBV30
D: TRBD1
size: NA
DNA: TGTGCCTGGAGCCCGAACAGGGGAAGGACTGAAGCTTTCTTT
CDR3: CAWSPNRGRTEAFF

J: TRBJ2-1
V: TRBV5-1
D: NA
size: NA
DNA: TGCGCCAGCAGCTTGGCGGGAGACACCTACAATGAGCAGTTCTTC
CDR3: CASSLAGDTYNEQFF

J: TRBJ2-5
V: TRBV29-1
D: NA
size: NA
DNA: TGCAGCGTTGAACGGGGGAGACAAGAGACCCAGTACTTC
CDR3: CSVERGRQETQYF

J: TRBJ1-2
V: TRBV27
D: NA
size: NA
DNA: TGTGCCAGCAGTTTAGGAGGTGCCCATGGCTACACCTTC
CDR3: CASSLGGAHGYTF

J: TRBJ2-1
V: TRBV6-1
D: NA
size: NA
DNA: TGTGCCAGCAGCCTCCTAGAAATATCTTACAATGAGCAGTTCTTC
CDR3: CASSLLEISYNEQFF

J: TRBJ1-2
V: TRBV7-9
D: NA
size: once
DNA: TGTGCCAGCAGCCTACTGACAGACGCTAACTATGGCTACACCTTC
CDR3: CASSLLTDANYGYTF

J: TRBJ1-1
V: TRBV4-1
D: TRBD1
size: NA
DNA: TGCGCCAGCAGCCGAAGACAGGGGCGGATTAACACTGAAGCTTTCTTT
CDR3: CASSRRQGRINTEAFF

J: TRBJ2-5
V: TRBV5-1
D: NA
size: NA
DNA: TGCGCCAGCAGCTTGGGAGCGGGAGAGACCCAGTACTTC
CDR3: CASSLGAGETQYF

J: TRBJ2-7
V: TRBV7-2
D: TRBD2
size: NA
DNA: TGTGCCAGCAGCTTAGTGTGGACTAGCGGGGGGGACGAGCAGTACTTC
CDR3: CASSLVWTSGGDEQYF

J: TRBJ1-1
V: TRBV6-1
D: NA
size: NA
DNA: TGTGCCAGCAGTGATTACCCAGGGGCTGAAGCTTTCTTT
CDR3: CASSDYPGAEAFF

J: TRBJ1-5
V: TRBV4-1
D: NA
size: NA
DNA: TGCGCCAGCAGCCAAGAGTTTCACTTGAAGGGGAATCAGCCCCAGCATTTT
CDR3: CASSQEFHLKGNQPQHF

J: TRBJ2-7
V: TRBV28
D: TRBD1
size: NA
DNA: TGTGCCAGCACCACGGACAGGGGGCGATACGAGCAGTACTTC
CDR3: CASTTDRGRYEQYF

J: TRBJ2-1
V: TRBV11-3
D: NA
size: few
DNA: TGTGCCAGCAGGCAAACAGTGAGTTCCTACAATGAGCAGTTCTTC
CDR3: CASRQTVSSYNEQFF

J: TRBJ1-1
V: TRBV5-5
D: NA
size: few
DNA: TGTGCCAGCAGCACAATCCAGGAGGGCACTGAAGCTTTCTTT
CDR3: CASSTIQEGTEAFF

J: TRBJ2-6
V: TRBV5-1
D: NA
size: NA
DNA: TGCGCCAGCACCGAGACAGCCTCGACTGGGGCCAACGTCCTGACTTTC
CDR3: CASTETASTGANVLTF

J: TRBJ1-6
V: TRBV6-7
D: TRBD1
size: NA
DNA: TGTGCCAGCAGCGGGACAGGGGCGGATAATTCACCCCTCCACTTT
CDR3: CASSGTGADNSPLHF

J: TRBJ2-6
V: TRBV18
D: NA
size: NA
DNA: TGTGCCAGCTCACCGAGGGTCGCTGGGGCCAACGTCCTGACTTTC
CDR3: CASSPRVAGANVLTF

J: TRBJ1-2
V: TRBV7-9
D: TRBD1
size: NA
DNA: TGTGCCAGCAGCTTAGAGGGGGCGCCTGGCTACACCTTC
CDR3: CASSLEGAPGYTF

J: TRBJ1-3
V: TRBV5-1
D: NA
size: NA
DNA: TGCGCCAGCAGCAAAGACAGCCCAAACTCTGGAAACACCATATATTTT
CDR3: CASSKDSPNSGNTIYF

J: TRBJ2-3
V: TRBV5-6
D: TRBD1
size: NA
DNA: TGTGCCAGCAGCCAAACAGGGGCAGATACGCAGTATTTT
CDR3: CASSQTGADTQYF

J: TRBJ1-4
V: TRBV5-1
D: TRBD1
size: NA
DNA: TGCGCCAGCAGCGTACAGGGGGCCGATAATGAAAAACTGTTTTTT
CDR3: CASSVQGADNEKLFF

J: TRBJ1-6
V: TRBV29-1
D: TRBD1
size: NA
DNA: TGCAGCGCCAAATACCGGGACAGTCGGGACCTCCTCCACTTT
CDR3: CSAKYRDSRDLLHF

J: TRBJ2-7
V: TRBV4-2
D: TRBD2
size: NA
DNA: TGTGCCAGCAGCCAAGATCACACTCCCCGGACTAGCGGGATCTACGAGCAGTACTTC
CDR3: CASSQDHTPRTSGIYEQYF

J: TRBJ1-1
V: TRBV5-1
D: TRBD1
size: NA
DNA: TGCGCCAGCAGCTTGGCCAGTGGGACAGGGGGCTATGAAGCTTTCTTT
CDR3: CASSLASGTGGYEAFF

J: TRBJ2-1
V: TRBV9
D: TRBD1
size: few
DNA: TGTGCCAGCAGCGAGGTCGGGACAGCAGACAATGAGCAGTTCTTC
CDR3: CASSEVGTADNEQFF

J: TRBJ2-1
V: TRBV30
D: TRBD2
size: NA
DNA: TGTGCCTGTAGGGGACTAGCCTACAATGAGCAGTTCTTC
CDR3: CACRGLAYNEQFF

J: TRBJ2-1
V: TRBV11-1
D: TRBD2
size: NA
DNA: TGTGCCAGCAGGGCTAGCGGGAGCTCCTACAATGAGCAGTTCTTC
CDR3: CASRASGSSYNEQFF

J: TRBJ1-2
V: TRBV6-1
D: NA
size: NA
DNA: TGTGCCAGCAGTGAAGGAGGCCAGTACTATGGCTACACCTTC
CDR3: CASSEGGQYYGYTF

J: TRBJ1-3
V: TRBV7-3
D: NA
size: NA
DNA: TGTGCCAGCAGCCTTACGGCCGGAGGTGGAAACACCATATATTTT
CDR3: CASSLTAGGGNTIYF

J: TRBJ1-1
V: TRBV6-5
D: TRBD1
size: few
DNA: TGTGCCAGCACCGGACAGGGGGACACTGAAGCTTTCTTT
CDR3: CASTGQGDTEAFF

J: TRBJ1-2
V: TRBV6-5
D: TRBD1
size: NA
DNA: TGTGCCAGCAGAAGGACAGGGGAGGAAGGCTACACCTTC
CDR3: CASRRTGEEGYTF

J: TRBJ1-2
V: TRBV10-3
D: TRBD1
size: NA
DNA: TGTGCCATCAGTGAAAGAGACAGGGACCTCTATGGCTACACCTTC
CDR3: CAISERDRDLYGYTF

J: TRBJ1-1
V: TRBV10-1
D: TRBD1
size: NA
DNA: TGCGCCAGCAGGGACAGGCCAGGCTTGTACACTGAAGCTTTCTTT
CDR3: CASRDRPGLYTEAFF

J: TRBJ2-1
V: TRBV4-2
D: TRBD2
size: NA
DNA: TGTGCCAGCAGCCGGATAGGGACTAGCGGAGACAATGAGCAGTTCTTC
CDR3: CASSRIGTSGDNEQFF

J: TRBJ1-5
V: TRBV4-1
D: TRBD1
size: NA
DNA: TGCGCCAGCAGAGAGAGGGACAGGGCCGGTCAGCCCCAGCATTTT
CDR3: CASRERDRAGQPQHF

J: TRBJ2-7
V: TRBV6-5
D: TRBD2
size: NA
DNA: TGTGCCAGCAGCCTTAGCGGGTGGTTGGCCTACGAGCAGTACTTC
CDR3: CASSLSGWLAYEQYF

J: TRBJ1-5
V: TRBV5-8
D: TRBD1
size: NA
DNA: TGTGCCAGCAGTCACGACAGGGGGATGAATAGCAATCAGCCCCAGCATTTT
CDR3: CASSHDRGMNSNQPQHF

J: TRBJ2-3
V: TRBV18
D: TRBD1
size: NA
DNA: TGTGCCAGCTCACCGGGACAGGGGATGACAGATACGCAGTATTTT
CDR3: CASSPGQGMTDTQYF

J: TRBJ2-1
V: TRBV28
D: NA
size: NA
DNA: TGTGCCAGCAGTTTGGGAGTGCTGATCATCTCCTACAATGAGCAGTTCTTC
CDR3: CASSLGVLIISYNEQFF

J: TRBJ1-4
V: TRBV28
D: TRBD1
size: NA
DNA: TGTGCCAGCAGTTTATATGGGGATGGTGGGACAGGGGTGAAAAAACTGTTTTTT
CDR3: CASSLYGDGGTGVKKLFF

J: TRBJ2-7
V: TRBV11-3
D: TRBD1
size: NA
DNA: TGTGCCAGCAGCCATTCCGGGACAGGGGTGAACGAGCAGTACTTC
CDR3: CASSHSGTGVNEQYF

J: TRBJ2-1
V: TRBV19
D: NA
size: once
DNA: TGTGCCAGTACCCCCTTGGCGGGGGCCCGCAATGAGCAGTTCTTC
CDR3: CASTPLAGARNEQFF

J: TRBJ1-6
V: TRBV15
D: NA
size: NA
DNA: TGTGCCACCAGCAGAGATATACCCCTCCACTTT
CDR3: CATSRDIPLHF

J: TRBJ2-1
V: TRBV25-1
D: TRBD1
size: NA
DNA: TGTGCCAGCAGTGACAACAGGGGGCGAAGGTCCTACAATGAGCAGTTCTTC
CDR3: CASSDNRGRRSYNEQFF

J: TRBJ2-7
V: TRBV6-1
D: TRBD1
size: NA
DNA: TGTGCCAGCAGGCAGGGGGCGCGGACCTACGAGCAGTACTTC
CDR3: CASRQGARTYEQYF

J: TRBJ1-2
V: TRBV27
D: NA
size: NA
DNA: TGTGCCAGCAGCTTATTTCCGGGGTCCCTGACCTATGGCTACACCTTC
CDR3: CASSLFPGSLTYGYTF

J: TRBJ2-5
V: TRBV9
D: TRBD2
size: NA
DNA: TGTGCCAGCAGCTCCCGGACTAGCTGGGAGACCCAGTACTTC
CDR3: CASSSRTSWETQYF

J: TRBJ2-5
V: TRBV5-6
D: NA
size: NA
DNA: TGTGCCAGCAGCTTGTCCACAGAAGAGACCCAGTACTTC
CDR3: CASSLSTEETQYF

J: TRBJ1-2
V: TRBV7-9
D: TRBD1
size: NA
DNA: TGTGCCAGCAGCTTGACAGGGGGCGGGAGCTATGGCTACACCTTC
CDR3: CASSLTGGGSYGYTF

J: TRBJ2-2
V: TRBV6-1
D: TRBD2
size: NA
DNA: TGTGCCAGCAGGGAAAGTCCCCAACCGGGACTAGCGGGAGCCGGGGAGCTGTTTTTT
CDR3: CASRESPQPGLAGAGELFF

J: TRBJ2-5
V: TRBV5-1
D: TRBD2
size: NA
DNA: TGCGCCAGCAGGAGCGGGGGGGCAATGGCAGAGACCCAGTACTTC
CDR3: CASRSGGAMAETQYF